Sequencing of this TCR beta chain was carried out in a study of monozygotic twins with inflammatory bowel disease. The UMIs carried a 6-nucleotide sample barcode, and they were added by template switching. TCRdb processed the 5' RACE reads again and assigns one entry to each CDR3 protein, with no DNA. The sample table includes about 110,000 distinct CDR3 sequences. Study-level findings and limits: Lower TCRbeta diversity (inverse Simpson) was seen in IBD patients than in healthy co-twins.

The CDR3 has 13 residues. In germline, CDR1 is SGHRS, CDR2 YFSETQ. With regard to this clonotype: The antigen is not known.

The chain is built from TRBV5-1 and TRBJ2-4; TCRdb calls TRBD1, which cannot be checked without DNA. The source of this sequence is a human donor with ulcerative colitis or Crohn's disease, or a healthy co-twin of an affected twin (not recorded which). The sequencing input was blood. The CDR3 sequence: CASSRFQGNMQYF.